The present entry profiles one TCR beta chain with its context. Its antigen is not identified. These data originate in a study of Graves' ophthalmopathy and Graves' hyperthyroidism. Hyperthyroidism counted as stable given no ophthalmopathy within 18 months of follow-up. The diagnostic workup employed clinical symptoms, serum thyroxine, TRAb, thyroid ultrasound and orbital computed tomography. Amplification of the TCR beta CDR3 regions used RNA transcripts (as template). A first-round RT-PCR used HTBI primers, followed by a second-round multiplex PCR. One entry per CDR3 protein, called by TCRdb with MiXCR from the multiplex PCR reads. This sample has fewer than 650,000 distinct CDR3 sequences, with 22% found just once. V lost 3 bases and J lost 4, with 12 bases in between. This CDR3 comprises 14 residues. Per the germline V gene, CDR1 is LNHDA and CDR2 is SQIVND (reference sequence). Study-wide results and caveats: For predicting ophthalmopathy progression, the model had approximately 70% sensitivity and 72% to 85% specificity. Among expanded thyroid clonotypes above 0.001 frequency, most also occurred in blood.

The specimen sequenced was peripheral blood. This TCR derives from a woman between 18 and 30 years old with stable Graves' hyperthyroidism. Some clones in this sample may be carry-over from other donors' samples. The V call is TRBV19, the J call TRBJ1-1; D perhaps matches TRBD1 (5 bases). The CDR3 DNA sequence: TGTGCCAGTAGTATCACCGCGGGGGGCACTGAAGCTTTCTTT. This gives the protein CASSITAGGTEAFF.